These 31 T cell receptor beta chains were all obtained from the same sample, sequenced in a study of blood T cell repertoires in COVID-19. The data were produced by immunoSEQ multiplex PCR, yet TCRdb's version contains in-frame clones alone and is incomplete. The sample lists around 150,000 clones; 60% to 85% were seen once. The specimen sequenced was peripheral blood. These TCRs come from a man in his fifties with acute or convalescent COVID-19.

The chain is built from TRBV24-1 and TRBJ2-5; 8 bases are shared with TRBD1. V shed 2 bases, J shed 5 bases, and the junction held 6 bases outside the gene matches. Germline assignment: CDR1 KGHDR and CDR2 SFDVKD. This CDR3 region has 15 residues. The CDR3 sequence is CATSDSGQGKETQYF. CDR3 DNA sequence: TGTGCCACCAGTGATTCAGGACAGGGAAAGGAGACCCAGTACTTC.

The V gene is TRBV7-2, the J gene TRBJ2-5; D is perhaps TRBD2 (6 bases). The CDR3 extends over 16 amino acids. CDR1 SGHTA and CDR2 FQGNSA come from the germline V gene. V was shortened by 1 base and J by 5 bases, with 17 bases between the two germline ends. Here the CDR3 reads CASSLVLSGGGETQYF. CDR3 sequence (DNA): TGTGCCAGCAGCTTAGTTCTTAGCGGAGGCGGGGAGACCCAGTACTTC. The full variable domain, with the rest looked up from reference TRBV7-2 and TRBJ2-5, is GAGVSQSPSNKVTEKGKDVELRCDPISGHTALYWYRQSLGQGLEFLIYFQGNSAPDKSGLPSDRFSAERTGGSVSTLTIQRTQQEDSAVYLCASSLVLSGGGETQYFGPGTRLLVL.

A remark on this clone: Other DNA sequences in the same sample also yield this CDR3. The J gene is TRBJ1-4, the V gene TRBV6-5; D remains ambiguous. In germline, CDR1 is MNHEY, CDR2 SVGAGI. CDR3 length: 13 residues. The ends were cut back, 7 bases at V and 0 bases at J, with 6 bases in the middle. The CDR3 coding sequence is TGTGCCAGCAAACGGGCAACTAATGAAAAACTGTTTTTT. Encoded protein: CASKRATNEKLFF.

The chain has TRBV29-1 and TRBJ2-3; D is unclear. Germline lookup yields CDR1 SQVTM and CDR2 ANQGSEA. V was cut by 6 bases and J by 5 bases, with 9 bases left in between. The CDR3 extends over 11 amino acids. The CDR3 region has the DNA TGCAGCGTCGCCCGACAAGATACGCAGTATTTT. This codes for CSVARQDTQYF.

In regard to this clone: A far larger clone is just one base off, so this is likely a read error. This chain uses TRBV7-9 with TRBJ1-1, with D maybe TRBD1 (6 bases). The germline gives CDR1 SEHNR, CDR2 FQNEAQ (reference sequence). Trimming stripped 3 bases from V and 3 bases from J, with 8 bases between. CDR3 length: 13 residues. CDR3 in DNA: TGTGCCAGCAGCTTCAAGGGGGACACTGAAGCTTTCTTT. As protein: CASSFKGDTEAFF.

The chain uses TRBV19 and TRBJ1-5; possible D gene TRBD1, 6 bases. This CDR3 region has 16 residues. Germline V gene data show CDR1 as LNHDA and CDR2 as SQIVND (reference sequence). Trimming cost V 3 bases and J 0 bases, with 12 bases left between them. The CDR3 loop reads CASSIGGANSNQPQHF. The DNA for the CDR3 is TGTGCCAGTAGTATCGGGGGGGCAAATAGCAATCAGCCCCAGCATTTT.

V usage is TRBV5-5 and J usage is TRBJ1-5; D perhaps matches TRBD1 (6 bases). Germline V gene sequence: CDR1 SGHKS, CDR2 YYEKEE (reference sequence). Trimming removed 4 bases at V and 5 bases at J, with 19 bases between. The CDR3 spans 16 residues. CDR3 DNA sequence: TGTGCCAGCAGCGACGTTATTTACAGGGACCATCAGCCCCAGCATTTT. Translation gives CASSDVIYRDHQPQHF.

J is TRBJ2-7 and V is TRBV18; 11 bases align to TRBD1. V shed 4 bases, J shed 4 bases, and the junction held 6 bases outside the gene matches. Germline loops: CDR1 KGHSH, CDR2 LQKENI. The CDR3 has 15 amino acids. CDR3: CASSRGQGAGYEQYF. CDR3 coding DNA: TGTGCCAGCTCACGAGGACAGGGGGCAGGGTACGAGCAGTACTTC.

This clone was seen a handful of times. The chain carries TRBV12-3 or TRBV12-4 and TRBJ1-4; D is uncertain. The CDR3 loop spans 13 amino acids. V gave up 0 bases and J gave up 7 bases, with 6 bases separating them. In DNA form, the CDR3 reads TGTGCCAGCAGTTTAGCCGGGGTTGAAAAACTGTTTTTT. Amino acids: CASSLAGVEKLFF.

V and J are TRBV25-1 and TRBJ1-1; no reliable D call. This CDR3 is built from 11 residues. Germline V gene sequence: CDR1 MGHDK, CDR2 SYGVNS. V was pared by 4 bases and J by 3 bases, with 3 bases between. CDR3 loop: CASSAYTEAFF. CDR3 DNA: TGTGCCAGCAGTGCTTACACTGAAGCTTTCTTT.

The rearrangement joins TRBV18 to TRBJ2-2; unclear D gene. Germline V gene sequence: CDR1 KGHSH, CDR2 LQKENI. Trimming shortened V by 4 bases and J by 3 bases, and 9 bases separated the two germline ends. The CDR3 is made up of 14 amino acids. The CDR3 sequence: CASSRYRDTGELFF. The CDR3 DNA sequence: TGTGCCAGCTCACGATATAGAGACACCGGGGAGCTGTTTTTT.

The genes are TRBV7-9 and TRBJ1-6; D not certain. V was shortened by 3 bases and J by 7 bases, with 7 bases between the two germline ends. This CDR3 is built from 13 residues. Germline V gives CDR1 SEHNR, CDR2 FQNEAQ (reference sequence). The CDR3 DNA follows: TGTGCCAGCAGCTTTGTTGAGAATTCACCCCTCCACTTT. It specifies CASSFVENSPLHF. Full variable domain (missing parts from reference TRBV7-9 and TRBJ1-6): DTGVSQNPRHKITKRGQNVTFRCDPISEHNRLYWYRQTLGQGPEFLTYFQNEAQLEKSRLLSDRFSAERPKGSFSTLEIQRTEQGDSAMYLCASSFVENSPLHFGNGTRLTVT.

The chain joins TRBV25-1 to TRBJ2-3; the match to TRBD2 covers 8 bases. V shed 5 bases, J shed 2 bases, and the junction held 6 bases outside the gene matches. CDR3 length: 15 amino acids. Germline loops: CDR1 MGHDK, CDR2 SYGVNS. The CDR3 sequence is CASSKRGTYTDTQYF. The CDR3 DNA reads as TGTGCCAGCAGTAAGCGGGGGACCTACACAGATACGCAGTATTTT. Full variable domain (outside the CDR3, taken from reference TRBV25-1 and TRBJ2-3): EADIYQTPRYLVIGTGKKITLECSQTMGHDKMYWYQQDPGMELHLIHYSYGVNSTEKGDLSSESTVSRIRTEHFPLTLESARPSHTSQYLCASSKRGTYTDTQYFGPGTRLTVL.

The genes are TRBV5-1 and TRBJ1-2; D gene ambiguous. V lost 0 bases and J 3 bases, leaving 9 bases between the germline ends. The germline V gene encodes CDR1 SGHRS and CDR2 YFSETQ. The CDR3 extends over 14 amino acids. The CDR3 loop is CASSLDGMDYGYTF. For the CDR3, the DNA is TGCGCCAGCAGCTTGGACGGGATGGACTATGGCTACACCTTC.

The chain joins TRBV10-1 to TRBJ1-3, with 8 bases identical to TRBD1. Per germline, CDR1 WNHNN and CDR2 SYGVQD (reference sequence). This CDR3 contains 15 residues. V shed 2 bases, J shed 2 bases, and the junction held 2 bases outside the gene matches. CDR3 nucleotide sequence: TGCGCCAGCAGTGAGACAGGGGGGCCTGGAAACACCATATATTTT. Amino acid sequence: CASSETGGPGNTIYF.

The chain recombines TRBV19 with TRBJ1-4; TRBD1 might be the D (6 bases). CDR3 size: 14 residues. The germline gives CDR1 LNHDA, CDR2 SQIVND (reference sequence). V was clipped by 7 bases and J by 0 bases, with 9 bases between them. The CDR3 here is CASTRTATNEKLFF. CDR3 coding DNA: TGTGCCAGTACCCGGACAGCAACTAATGAAAAACTGTTTTTT.

V usage is TRBV16 and J usage is TRBJ1-5; 10 nucleotides match TRBD1. Trimming cost V 3 bases and J 6 bases; bases outside gene matches: 8. The CDR3 consists of 16 residues. The germline gives CDR1 KGHSY, CDR2 FQNENV. The DNA of the CDR3 is TGTGCCAGCAGCCACGACGTGACAGGGGGCGTTCAGCCCCAGCATTTT. This sequence encodes CASSHDVTGGVQPQHF.

J is TRBJ2-3 and V is TRBV6-1, with 8 bases matching TRBD1. Germline assignment: CDR1 MNHNS and CDR2 SASEGT. The V and J ends lost 2 bases and 3 bases, in that order; junction bases with no gene match: 19. The CDR3 is 20 residues long. The DNA for the CDR3 is TGTGCCAGCAGTGAAAATTATCCGGGACAGGTTGTTTTTCGTACAGATACGCAGTATTTT. Translated: CASSENYPGQVVFRTDTQYF.

The chain uses TRBV20-1 and TRBJ2-7, with D perhaps TRBD2 (6 bases). V was clipped by 3 bases and J by 4 bases, with 13 bases between them. Germline lookup yields CDR1 DFQATT and CDR2 SNEGSKA (reference sequence). CDR3 size: 13 residues. The CDR3 DNA reads TGCAGTGCTAGTCTCGGGGGAAGATACGAGCAGTACTTC. It yields the protein CSASLGGRYEQYF.

This rearrangement joins TRBV5-4 to TRBJ2-3; TRBD2 agrees at 8 bases. Germline assignment: CDR1 SGHNT and CDR2 YYREEE (reference sequence). V gave up 5 bases and J gave up 4 bases; unmatched junction bases: 6. The CDR3 spans 14 residues. This chain's CDR3 is CASRAGTSPDTQYF. CDR3 in DNA: TGTGCCAGCAGGGCCGGGACTAGTCCAGATACGCAGTATTTT.

This chain connects TRBV24-1 to TRBJ2-5; 9 bases map to TRBD1. J lost 4 bases, V lost 3 bases, and 8 bases had no gene match. There are 16 residues in the CDR3. CDR1 is KGHDR, CDR2 SFDVKD, per germline. This CDR3 is CATSDPRDRVGETQYF. The DNA of the CDR3 is TGTGCCACCAGTGATCCAAGGGACAGGGTTGGAGAGACCCAGTACTTC.

The rearrangement links TRBV5-1 to TRBJ1-1, with 9 nucleotides matching TRBD1. V gave up 2 bases and J gave up 7 bases; unmatched junction bases: 6. The germline V gene encodes CDR1 SGHRS and CDR2 YFSETQ. The CDR3 contains 14 residues. The chain's CDR3 is CASSFGTGFIEAFF. The CDR3 DNA reads TGCGCCAGCAGCTTCGGGACAGGGTTCATTGAAGCTTTCTTT.

The chain carries TRBV6-5 and TRBJ2-2, with 7 bases aligning to TRBD1. V shed 8 bases and J 5 bases; nucleotides not matched to a gene: 2. Germline V gene lookup returns CDR1 MNHEY and CDR2 SVGAGI. This CDR3 comprises 12 residues. CDR3 sequence (DNA): TGTGCCAGCGACAGGGATACCGGGGAGCTGTTTTTT. Translating gives CASDRDTGELFF.

The V call is TRBV30, the J call TRBJ1-1; unclear D gene. The CDR3 contains 13 residues. Per germline, CDR1 GTSNPN and CDR2 SVGIG (reference sequence). Deletions cut 0 bases from V and 1 base from J, with 6 bases between. CDR3 residues: CAWSVIQNTEAFF. CDR3 nucleotides: TGTGCCTGGAGTGTAATCCAGAACACTGAAGCTTTCTTT.

The chain combines TRBV3-1 (or the pseudogene TRBV3-2) with TRBJ2-5, with 8 bases fitting TRBD1. The CDR3 length is 15 residues. V gave up 1 base and J gave up 5 bases; unmatched junction bases: 6. The germline gives CDR1 LGHDT, CDR2 YNNKEL (reference sequence). CDR3 bases: TGTGCCAGCAGCCAAGCCGCGTCAGGGGGCGAGACCCAGTACTTC. This codes for CASSQAASGGETQYF.

This sequence joins TRBV30 and TRBJ1-1; possibly TRBD1 for D (6 bases). The CDR3 has 15 amino acids. Germline CDR1 reads GTSNPN; CDR2 reads SVGIG (reference sequence). Deletions cut 3 bases from V and 4 bases from J, with 18 bases between. For the CDR3, the DNA is TGTGCCTGGAGCAGGGGCAGGGGTGGTGTCACTGAAGCTTTCTTT. It codes for CAWSRGRGGVTEAFF.

This sequence joins TRBV19 and TRBJ1-2, with a possible D match to TRBD1 (6 bases). CDR1 LNHDA and CDR2 SQIVND come from the germline V gene (reference sequence). V gave up 7 bases and J gave up 4 bases, with 13 bases separating them. The CDR3 is made up of 13 amino acids. As DNA, the CDR3 is TGTGCCAGTACCGGGGACATAACCTATGGCTACACCTTC. Encoded protein: CASTGDITYGYTF.

The chain couples TRBV19 to TRBJ2-2, with 7 bases fitting TRBD2. The CDR3 consists of 17 residues. With 2 bases clipped from V and 3 bases from J, the junction kept 9 bases outside the gene matches. Germline V gives CDR1 LNHDA, CDR2 SQIVND (reference sequence). CDR3 residues: CASSIFPGGDHTGELFF. The CDR3 DNA sequence: TGTGCCAGTAGTATATTCCCTGGGGGGGACCACACCGGGGAGCTGTTTTTT.

This clone has ten or more counts. J is TRBJ2-2 and V is TRBV6-5, with TRBD1 matching 7 bases. Germline values: CDR1 MNHEY, CDR2 SVGAGI. The trim removed 6 bases at V and 4 bases at J, leaving 5 bases unmatched. This CDR3 is 14 amino acids long. The CDR3: CASRTWDSTGELFF. For the CDR3, the DNA is TGTGCCAGCAGGACTTGGGACAGCACCGGGGAGCTGTTTTTT.

The chain couples TRBV21-1 to TRBJ2-5; the DNA was not compared with TRBD2, the D call given in the table. TRBV21-1 is flagged as a pseudogene. The CDR3 runs 16 residues. The DNA for the CDR3 is TGTGCCAGCAGCCCGGGACTAGCGGGGGAGGAGGAGACCCAGTACTTC. Translated: CASSPGLAGEEETQYF.

In its sample, this clone was seen once. This chain uses TRBV27 with TRBJ1-2; 7 bases are shared with TRBD1. The CDR3 extends over 13 amino acids. Germline CDR1 MNHEY, CDR2 SMNVEV (reference sequence). With V trimmed by 3 bases and J by 7 bases, 5 bases remained unmatched. CDR3 nucleotide sequence: TGTGCCAGCAGTTTCACAGGGGCTCGTGGCTACACCTTC. It translates to CASSFTGARGYTF.